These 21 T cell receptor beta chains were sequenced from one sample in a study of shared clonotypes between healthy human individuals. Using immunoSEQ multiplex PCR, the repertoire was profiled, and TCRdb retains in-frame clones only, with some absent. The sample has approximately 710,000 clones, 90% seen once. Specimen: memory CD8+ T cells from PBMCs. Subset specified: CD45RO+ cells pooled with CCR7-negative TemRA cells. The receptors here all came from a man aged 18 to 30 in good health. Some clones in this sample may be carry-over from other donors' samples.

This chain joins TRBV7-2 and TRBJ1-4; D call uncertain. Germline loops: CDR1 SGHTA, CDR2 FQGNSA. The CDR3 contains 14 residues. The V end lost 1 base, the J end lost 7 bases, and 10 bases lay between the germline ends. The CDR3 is CASSLGRRTEKLFF. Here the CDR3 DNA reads TGTGCCAGCAGCTTAGGGCGCCGGACTGAAAAACTGTTTTTT.

As DNA, the CDR3 is TGTGCCTGGAGTGTAGCCCCGGCCATGAACACTGAAGCTTTCTTT. Its translation: CAWSVAPAMNTEAFF. V gene TRBV30 combines with J gene TRBJ1-1; no firm D call. Germline CDR1 is GTSNPN and CDR2 is SVGIG (reference sequence). Trimming stripped 0 bases from V and 0 bases from J, with 11 bases between. The CDR3 extends over 15 amino acids.

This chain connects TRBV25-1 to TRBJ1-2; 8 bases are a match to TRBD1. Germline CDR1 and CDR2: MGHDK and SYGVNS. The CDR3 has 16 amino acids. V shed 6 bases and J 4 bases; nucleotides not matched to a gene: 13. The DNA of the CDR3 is TGTGCCAGCAGGGGGGAGACAGGGGATCGTGGCTATGGCTACACCTTC. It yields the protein CASRGETGDRGYGYTF.

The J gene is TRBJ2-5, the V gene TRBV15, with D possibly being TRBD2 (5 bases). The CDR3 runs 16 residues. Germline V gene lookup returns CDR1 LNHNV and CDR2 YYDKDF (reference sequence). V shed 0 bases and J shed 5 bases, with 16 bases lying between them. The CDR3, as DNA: TGTGCCACCAGCAGAGAGAGCGGCTTTACCGCGGAGACCCAGTACTTC. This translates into CATSRESGFTAETQYF.

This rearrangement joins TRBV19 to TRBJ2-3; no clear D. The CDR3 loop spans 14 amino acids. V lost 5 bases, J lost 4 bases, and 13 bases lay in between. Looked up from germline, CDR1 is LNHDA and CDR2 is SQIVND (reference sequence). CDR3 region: CASSPYTSPDTQYF. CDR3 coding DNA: TGTGCCAGTAGTCCATACACTTCCCCAGATACGCAGTATTTT.

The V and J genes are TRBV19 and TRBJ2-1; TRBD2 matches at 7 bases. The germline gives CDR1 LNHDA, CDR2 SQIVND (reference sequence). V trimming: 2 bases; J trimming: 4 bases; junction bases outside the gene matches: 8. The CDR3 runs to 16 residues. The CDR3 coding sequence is TGTGCCAGTAGTATACGGGTAGCGGGCGGTTACAATGAGCAGTTCTTC. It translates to CASSIRVAGGYNEQFF.

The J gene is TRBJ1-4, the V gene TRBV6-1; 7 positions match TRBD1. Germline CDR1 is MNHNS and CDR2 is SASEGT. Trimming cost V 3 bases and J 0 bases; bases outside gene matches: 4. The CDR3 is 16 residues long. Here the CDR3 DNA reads TGTGCCAGCAGTGAGGGGACAGCGGCAACTAATGAAAAACTGTTTTTT. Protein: CASSEGTAATNEKLFF.

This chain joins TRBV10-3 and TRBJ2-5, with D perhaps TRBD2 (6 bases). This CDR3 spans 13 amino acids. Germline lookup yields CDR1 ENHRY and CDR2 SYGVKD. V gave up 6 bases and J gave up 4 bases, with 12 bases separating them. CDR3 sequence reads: CAIRGEVGETQYF. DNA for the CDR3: TGTGCCATCAGGGGGGAGGTTGGAGAGACCCAGTACTTC.

Here the CDR3 DNA reads TGTGCCAGCAGTCCCCCTGCCGGGGTTTCTGCTTTCTTT. Amino acid sequence: CASSPPAGVSAFF. The V and J genes are TRBV28 and TRBJ1-1; D is unclear. CDR3 length equals 13 residues. Germline V gene lookup returns CDR1 MDHEN and CDR2 SYDVKM. Trimming left V 5 bases short and J 11 bases short, with 18 bases between.

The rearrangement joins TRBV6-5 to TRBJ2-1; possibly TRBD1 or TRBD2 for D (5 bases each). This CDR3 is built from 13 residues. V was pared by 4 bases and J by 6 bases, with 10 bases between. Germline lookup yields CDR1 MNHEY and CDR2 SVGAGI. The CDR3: CASSFGDPNEQFF. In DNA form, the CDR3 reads TGTGCCAGCAGTTTCGGGGACCCCAATGAGCAGTTCTTC.

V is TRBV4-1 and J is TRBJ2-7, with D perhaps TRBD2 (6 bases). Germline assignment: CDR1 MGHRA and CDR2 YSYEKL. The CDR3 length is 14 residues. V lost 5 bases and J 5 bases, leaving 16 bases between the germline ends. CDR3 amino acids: CASSAGRTGNEQYF. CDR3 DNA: TGCGCCAGCAGCGCGGGGAGGACCGGGAACGAGCAGTACTTC.

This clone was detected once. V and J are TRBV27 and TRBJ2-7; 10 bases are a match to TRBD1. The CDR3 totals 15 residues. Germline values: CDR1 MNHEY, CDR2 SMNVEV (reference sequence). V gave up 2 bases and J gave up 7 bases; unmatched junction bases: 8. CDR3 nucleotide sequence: TGTGCCAGCAGTTTAGTCGGGACAGGGGATACTGAGCAGTACTTC. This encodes CASSLVGTGDTEQYF.

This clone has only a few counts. Written as DNA, the CDR3 is TGTGCCTGGACCCCGTCGTGGACAGGGATGGATGAAAAACTGTTTTTT. Translated, it gives CAWTPSWTGMDEKLFF. The chain employs TRBV30 and TRBJ1-4; TRBD1 matches 8 bases. V shed 4 bases, J shed 6 bases, and the junction held 13 bases outside the gene matches. CDR3 size: 16 residues. Germline V lookup: CDR1 GTSNPN, CDR2 SVGIG (reference sequence).

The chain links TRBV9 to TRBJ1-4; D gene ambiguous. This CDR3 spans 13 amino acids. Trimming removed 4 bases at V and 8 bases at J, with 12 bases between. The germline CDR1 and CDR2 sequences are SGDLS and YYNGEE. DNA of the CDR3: TGTGCCAGCAGCCCTTTGTACGGCGAAAAACTGTTTTTT. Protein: CASSPLYGEKLFF.

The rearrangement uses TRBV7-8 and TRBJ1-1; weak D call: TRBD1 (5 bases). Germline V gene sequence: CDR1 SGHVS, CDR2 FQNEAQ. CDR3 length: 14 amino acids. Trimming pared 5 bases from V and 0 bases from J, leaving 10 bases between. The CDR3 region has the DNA TGTGCCAGCAGCGTAGGGGTGATGAACACTGAAGCTTTCTTT. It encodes CASSVGVMNTEAFF.

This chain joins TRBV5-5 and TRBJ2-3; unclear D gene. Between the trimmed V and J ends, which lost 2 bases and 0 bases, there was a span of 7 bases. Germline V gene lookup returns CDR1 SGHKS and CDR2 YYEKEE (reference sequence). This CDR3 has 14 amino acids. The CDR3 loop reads CASSFYPSTDTQYF. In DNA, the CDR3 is TGTGCCAGCAGCTTTTATCCTAGCACAGATACGCAGTATTTT.

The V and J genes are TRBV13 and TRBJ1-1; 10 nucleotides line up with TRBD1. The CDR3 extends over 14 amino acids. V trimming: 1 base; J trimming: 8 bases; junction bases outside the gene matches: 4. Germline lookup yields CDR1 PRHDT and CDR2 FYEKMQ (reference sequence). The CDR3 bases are TGTGCCAGCAGCTTAGACGAGACAGGGGGCGAAGCTTTCTTT. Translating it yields CASSLDETGGEAFF.

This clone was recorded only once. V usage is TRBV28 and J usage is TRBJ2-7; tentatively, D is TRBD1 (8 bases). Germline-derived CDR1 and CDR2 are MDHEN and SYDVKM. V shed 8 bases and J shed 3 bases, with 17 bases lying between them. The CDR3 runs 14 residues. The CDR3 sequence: CASDPTGEGYEQYF. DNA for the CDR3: TGTGCCAGCGACCCGACAGGGGAGGGCTACGAGCAGTACTTC.

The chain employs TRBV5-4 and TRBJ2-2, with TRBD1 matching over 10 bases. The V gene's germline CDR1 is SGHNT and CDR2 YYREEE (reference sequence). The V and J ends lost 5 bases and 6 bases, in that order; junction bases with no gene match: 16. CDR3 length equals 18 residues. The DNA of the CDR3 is TGTGCCAGCAGTACAAGACCCCGGGACAGGGGAATCGCCGGGGAGCTGTTTTTT. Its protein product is CASSTRPRDRGIAGELFF.

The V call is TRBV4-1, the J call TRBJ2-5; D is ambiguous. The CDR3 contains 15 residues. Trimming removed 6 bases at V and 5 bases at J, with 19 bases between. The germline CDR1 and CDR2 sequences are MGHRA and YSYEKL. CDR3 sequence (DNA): TGCGCCAGCAGTAGCCCGGGCAGAGGACGGGAGACCCAGTACTTC. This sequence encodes CASSSPGRGRETQYF.

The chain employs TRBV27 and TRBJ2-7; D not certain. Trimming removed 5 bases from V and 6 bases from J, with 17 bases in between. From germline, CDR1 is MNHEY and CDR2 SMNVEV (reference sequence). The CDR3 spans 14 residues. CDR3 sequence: CASSPHGSGFEQYF. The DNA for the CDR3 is TGTGCCAGCAGTCCCCATGGTTCCGGGTTCGAGCAGTACTTC.